Listed here are 14 T cell receptor beta chains from one sample, sequenced in a study of CD4+ T cells in melanoma. Measured with immunoSEQ multiplex PCR; TCRdb has only the in-frame clones, and not every one. Of tens of thousands of clones listed, roughly three quarters are singletons. The sample comprised tumor tissue. The receptor set was obtained from a human donor with melanoma.

This sequence joins TRBV5-1 and TRBJ1-2, with 9 positions matching TRBD1. CDR1 is SGHRS and CDR2 is YFSETQ in the germline V gene. The V and J ends lost 3 bases and 6 bases, in that order; junction bases with no gene match: 12. The CDR3 sequence is 16 residues long. Here the CDR3 DNA reads TGCGCCAGCAGCTGGGGGACAGGGTTTGATATGGATGGCTACACCTTC. It encodes CASSWGTGFDMDGYTF.

This rearrangement joins TRBV7-9 to TRBJ1-5; the D gene is possibly TRBD1 (6 bases). Germline V gene data show CDR1 as SEHNR and CDR2 as FQNEAQ (reference sequence). The V end was cut by 1 base, the J end by 4 bases, with 11 bases between. The CDR3 extends over 15 amino acids. The CDR3 protein is CASSLGGQGNQPQHF. The CDR3 DNA reads as TGTGCCAGCAGCTTAGGGGGCCAGGGGAATCAGCCCCAGCATTTT.

This chain links TRBV6-1 with TRBJ2-7; D is unclear. The CDR3 is 15 amino acids. Trimming took off 6 bases at V and 0 bases at J, with 15 bases between the two ends. Germline CDR1 is MNHNS and CDR2 is SASEGT. The CDR3 is CASRPPGRSSYEQYF. CDR3 nucleotide sequence: TGTGCCAGCAGACCCCCGGGCAGGTCCTCCTACGAGCAGTACTTC.

This clone was found many times. V usage is TRBV19 and J usage is TRBJ2-7; 7 bases align to TRBD1. This CDR3 is built from 14 residues. V was clipped by 4 bases and J by 2 bases; unmatched bases: 5. CDR1 is LNHDA and CDR2 is SQIVND in the germline V gene (reference sequence). This CDR3 reads CASSKGTETYEQYF. CDR3 in DNA: TGTGCCAGTAGTAAAGGGACAGAAACCTACGAGCAGTACTTC.

The genes are TRBV2 and TRBJ2-7, with a tentative D call TRBD2 (5 bases). The CDR3 length is 13 residues. The germline gives CDR1 SNHLY, CDR2 FYNNEI. Trimming removed 7 bases from V and 6 bases from J, with 16 bases in between. CDR3 bases: TGTGCCAGCACCAGCAGCGGCCGGGGCGAGCAGTACTTC. It encodes CASTSSGRGEQYF. Combining the CDR3 with reference TRBV2 and TRBJ2-7 gives the whole variable domain EPEVTQTPSHQVTQMGQEVILRCVPISNHLYFYWYRQILGQKVEFLVSFYNNEISEKSEIFDDQFSVERPDGSNFTLKIRSTKLEDSAMYFCASTSSGRGEQYFGPGTRLTVT.

The chain links TRBV4-3 to TRBJ2-7, with 7 bases that match TRBD2. The CDR3 sequence is 17 residues long. Germline loops: CDR1 LGHNA, CDR2 YSLEER. Losses at the gene ends were 0 bases for V and 3 bases for J; bases not matched to a gene: 11. The CDR3 sequence: CASSQERGGLADYEQYF. The CDR3 DNA reads TGCGCCAGCAGCCAAGAGAGAGGAGGGCTAGCGGACTACGAGCAGTACTTC.

The V call is TRBV6-5, the J call TRBJ2-2; a weak D match, TRBD1 (5 bases). There are 14 residues in the CDR3. The V end was cut by 10 bases, the J end by 4 bases, with 16 bases between. Germline loops: CDR1 MNHEY, CDR2 SVGAGI. This CDR3 reads CATQTGSGTGELFF. For the CDR3, the DNA is TGTGCCACCCAAACAGGTTCTGGCACCGGGGAGCTGTTTTTT.

V gene TRBV19 combines with J gene TRBJ1-6; possibly TRBD1 for D (6 bases). CDR1 is LNHDA and CDR2 is SQIVND in the germline V gene (reference sequence). This CDR3 is 15 amino acids long. Trimming took 0 bases from V and 10 from J, leaving 13 bases between them. For the CDR3, the DNA is TGTGCCAGTAGTATAGACCCGAGGGGGTACTCACCCCTCCACTTT. Translated, it gives CASSIDPRGYSPLHF.

This clone is a singleton in its sample. This rearrangement joins TRBV5-1 to TRBJ2-2, with 7 bases aligning to TRBD1. The CDR3 consists of 14 residues. Germline trimming cut 6 bases from V and 1 base from J; bases unmatched to any gene: 3. Germline assignment: CDR1 SGHRS and CDR2 YFSETQ. DNA of the CDR3: TGCGCCAGCACGGGGACAGTGAACACCGGGGAGCTGTTTTTT. Encoded protein: CASTGTVNTGELFF.

The rearrangement joins TRBV5-6 to TRBJ1-1; D may be TRBD1 (6 bases). Trimming took 1 base from V and 6 from J, leaving 10 bases between them. Germline V gene sequence: CDR1 SGHDT, CDR2 YYEEEE. This CDR3 has 13 residues. The CDR3 protein is CASSLSGASEAFF. The CDR3 coding sequence is TGTGCCAGCAGCTTGTCAGGGGCGTCTGAAGCTTTCTTT.

The V and J genes are TRBV6-5 and TRBJ1-1; 10 nucleotides match TRBD1. Germline V CDR1 and CDR2: MNHEY, SVGAGI. This CDR3 has 14 residues. With V trimmed by 4 bases and J by 3 bases, 2 bases remained unmatched. The CDR3 DNA reads as TGTGCCAGCAGTTTGACAGGGGGCTACACTGAAGCTTTCTTT. Protein sequence: CASSLTGGYTEAFF.

DNA for the CDR3: TGTGCCAGCAGCTTAGGGGCAGGGGGCGCTTATGGCTACACCTTC. It encodes CASSLGAGGAYGYTF. The chain couples TRBV11-2 to TRBJ1-2, with 8 positions matching TRBD1. Losses at the gene ends were 1 base for V and 5 bases for J; bases not matched to a gene: 6. The germline CDR1 and CDR2 sequences are SGHAT and FQNNGV. The CDR3 runs 15 residues. Full variable domain (outside the CDR3, taken from reference TRBV11-2 and TRBJ1-2): EAGVAQSPRYKIIEKRQSVAFWCNPISGHATLYWYQQILGQGPKLLIQFQNNGVVDDSQLPKDRFSAERLKGVDSTLKIQPAKLEDSAVYLCASSLGAGGAYGYTFGSGTRLTVV.

This clone has more than one count but fewer than ten. The V gene is TRBV7-9, the J gene TRBJ2-5, with 9 nucleotides matching TRBD2. The germline gives CDR1 SEHNR, CDR2 FQNEAQ (reference sequence). Germline trimming cut 8 bases from V and 5 bases from J; bases unmatched to any gene: 12. CDR3 size: 15 residues. In DNA, the CDR3 is TGTGCCAGCCTCCCGAGAGCGGGGGGACGGGAGACCCAGTACTTC. This codes for CASLPRAGGRETQYF.

This chain links TRBV28 with TRBJ2-6; TRBD2 aligns across 9 bases. The CDR3 extends over 16 amino acids. Looked up from germline, CDR1 is MDHEN and CDR2 is SYDVKM. The J segment lost 2 bases and the V segment lost 10 bases, leaving 9 bases of the junction unmatched. CDR3 nucleotide sequence: TGTGCCACCCGAGGGGGCGGGGGGGCTGGGGCCAACGTCCTGACTTTC. Translation gives CATRGGGGAGANVLTF.